This TCR beta chain originates from a study of shared clonotypes between healthy human individuals. Per the germline V gene, CDR1 is MNHEY and CDR2 is SVGAGI. Trimming removed 2 bases from V and 9 bases from J, with 11 bases in between. The CDR3 length is 13 residues. Naive CD8 cells were CD45RO-negative, positively selected for CCR7, excluding terminally differentiated effector memory CD45RA+ cells. TCRdb keeps only in-frame clones here, not all; method: immunoSEQ multiplex PCR. The sample lists 1.5 million to 2.5 million clones, approximately 94% occurring once. The chain employs TRBV6-5 and TRBJ2-1; no reliable D call. The TCR originated in a man aged 18 to 29 in good health. Sample: naive CD8+ T cells sorted from blood. In DNA, the CDR3 is TGTGCCAGCAGTTACCGTTTGGAAAGTGAGCAGTTCTTC. Translated, it gives CASSYRLESEQFF.